The clone carrying this T cell receptor (beta chain) was recorded at least ten times. The data stem from a study of identical twins. cDNA molecules carried unique molecular identifiers, and template switching added a universal primer site. TCRdb reprocessed the 5' RACE reads with MiXCR, giving one entry per CDR3 protein. Of some 1,700,000 distinct CDR3 sequences in the sample, about 32% were seen once. Germline V lookup: CDR1 SGHTA, CDR2 FQGNSA. CDR3 length: 14 residues. J gave up 4 bases and V 5 bases, and 5 bases lay outside the gene matches. Sequencing input: cord blood. This rearrangement joins TRBV7-2 to TRBJ2-5; TRBD1 agrees at 9 bases. The origin of this receptor is a newborn girl in good health. The CDR3 spells CASSLTGGAETQYF. The CDR3 DNA reads TGTGCCAGCAGCCTAACAGGGGGCGCAGAGACCCAGTACTTC.